The subject of this entry is one TCR beta chain. Antigen unknown. This sample was included in a study of CD8 T cells in ankylosing spondylitis. Study outcomes and limitations: It appeared that ankylosing spondylitis blood was characterized by a TCR beta motif of under ten highly homologous variants. Past research had described some motif variants in reactive arthritis synovial fluid and blood. Researchers report that disease-linked clones proved CD8+ and relatively rare in peripheral blood. It was reported that disease-linked clones were significantly enriched in matched ankylosing spondylitis synovial fluid.

Researchers built TCR beta libraries using quantitative 5'-RACE with molecular barcodes. TCRdb called the 5' RACE reads again in MiXCR, with one record for every CDR3 protein. Of fewer than 750,000 distinct CDR3 sequences detected, around 19% appear once; the ten largest clones hold about a fifth. The sequence was obtained from a male donor with ankylosing spondylitis. The sequenced sample consisted of blood, either unsorted or a sorted T cell fraction (not recorded which).

The CDR3 spells CASSLLNGQPQHF. In DNA form, the CDR3 reads TGTGCCAGCAGCTTACTGAACGGTCAGCCCCAGCATTTT. The rearrangement joins TRBV7-2 to TRBJ1-5, with no clear D. V shed 2 bases and J shed 6 bases, with 8 bases lying between them. This CDR3 is built from 13 residues. Germline CDR1 SGHTA, CDR2 FQGNSA. Looking up the rest from reference TRBV7-2 and TRBJ1-5 gives the full variable domain: GAGVSQSPSNKVTEKGKDVELRCDPISGHTALYWYRQSLGQGLEFLIYFQGNSAPDKSGLPSDRFSAERTGGSVSTLTIQRTQQEDSAVYLCASSLLNGQPQHFGDGTRLSIL.